This T cell receptor beta chain was found in a study of blood T cell repertoires in COVID-19. Study summary: The samples span acute and convalescent COVID-19 from the United States, Italy and Spain. From T cells, B-cell-depleted T cells, or PBMCs came the material, which was cDNA or gDNA.

In the authors' methods: Amplification of reference gene primers was used by the study to estimate nucleated cell counts. Sequencing used immunoSEQ multiplex PCR; TCRdb keeps in-frame clones, though not all of them. The D gene and trimming were derived from the DNA, and the V and J assignments and clone size from that table. Among 83,000 or so clones, 75% to 85% were seen once, and the ten largest hold 8.5% to 10%. The CDR3 runs to 13 residues. The ends were cut back, 0 bases at V and 4 bases at J, with 7 bases in the middle. Germline V CDR1 and CDR2: SGDLS, YYNGEE. The V gene is TRBV9, the J gene TRBJ1-1; D is unresolved. This receptor was identified in a woman aged 80 or over with acute or convalescent COVID-19. Sequenced: peripheral blood. CDR3 residues: CASSVEPGTEAFF. Here the CDR3 DNA reads TGTGCCAGCAGCGTAGAGCCGGGCACTGAAGCTTTCTTT.